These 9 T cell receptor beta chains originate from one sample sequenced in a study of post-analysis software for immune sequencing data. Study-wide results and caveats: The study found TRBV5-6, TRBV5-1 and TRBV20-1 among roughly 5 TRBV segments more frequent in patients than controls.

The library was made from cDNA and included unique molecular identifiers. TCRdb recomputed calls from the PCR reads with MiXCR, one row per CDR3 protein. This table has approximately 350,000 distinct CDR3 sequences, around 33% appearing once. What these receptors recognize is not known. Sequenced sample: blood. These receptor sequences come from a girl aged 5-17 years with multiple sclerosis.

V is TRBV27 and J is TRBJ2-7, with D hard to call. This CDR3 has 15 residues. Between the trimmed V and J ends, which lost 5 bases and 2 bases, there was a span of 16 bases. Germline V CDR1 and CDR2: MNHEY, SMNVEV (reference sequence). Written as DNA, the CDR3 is TGTGCCAGCAGTCAACCCCGGCACGTAACCTACGAGCAGTACTTC. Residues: CASSQPRHVTYEQYF.

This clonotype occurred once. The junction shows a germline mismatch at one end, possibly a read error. The CDR3 protein is CASNVEGRLVTTDTQYF. The CDR3 DNA is TGTGCCAGCAACGTAGAGGGGAGACTAGTCACGACAGATACGCAGTATTTT. The rearrangement uses TRBV9 and TRBJ2-3; weak D call: TRBD2 (6 bases). Germline V gene data show CDR1 as SGDLS and CDR2 as YYNGEE. The CDR3 loop spans 17 amino acids.

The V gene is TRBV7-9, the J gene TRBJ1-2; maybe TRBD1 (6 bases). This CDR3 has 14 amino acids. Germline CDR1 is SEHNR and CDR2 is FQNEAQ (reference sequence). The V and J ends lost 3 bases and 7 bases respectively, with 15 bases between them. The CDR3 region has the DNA TGTGCCAGCAGCTTGTGGGGGCAAAGGGGTGGCTACACCTTC. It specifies CASSLWGQRGGYTF.

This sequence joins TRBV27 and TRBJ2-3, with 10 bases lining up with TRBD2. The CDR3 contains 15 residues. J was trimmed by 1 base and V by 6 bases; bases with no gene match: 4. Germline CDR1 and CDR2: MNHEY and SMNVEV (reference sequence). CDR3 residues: CASRAGTSGTDTQYF. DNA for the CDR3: TGTGCCAGCAGAGCCGGGACTAGCGGCACAGATACGCAGTATTTT.

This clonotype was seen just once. In nucleotides, the CDR3 is TGCAGCGTCGGGGACGGAGGGTTCTGGGGGGCGAAAAACATTCAGTACTTC. Translated, it gives CSVGDGGFWGAKNIQYF. V usage is TRBV29-1 and J usage is TRBJ2-4, with D perhaps assigned TRBD1 or TRBD2 (6 bases each). Deletions cut 6 bases from V and 4 bases from J, with 25 bases between. The CDR3 contains 17 residues. CDR1 SQVTM and CDR2 ANQGSEA come from the germline V gene.

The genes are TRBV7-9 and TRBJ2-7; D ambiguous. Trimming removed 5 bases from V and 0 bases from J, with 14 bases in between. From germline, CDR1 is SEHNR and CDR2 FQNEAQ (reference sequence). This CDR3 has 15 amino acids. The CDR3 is CASSVPAVSSYEQYF. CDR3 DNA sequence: TGTGCCAGCAGCGTCCCGGCCGTAAGCTCCTACGAGCAGTACTTC.

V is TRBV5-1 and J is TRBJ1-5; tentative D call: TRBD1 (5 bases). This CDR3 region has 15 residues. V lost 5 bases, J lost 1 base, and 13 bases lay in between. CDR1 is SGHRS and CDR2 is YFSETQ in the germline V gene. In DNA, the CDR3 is TGCGCCAGCAGATTAGACGGGGCGAGCAATCAGCCCCAGCATTTT. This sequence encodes CASRLDGASNQPQHF.

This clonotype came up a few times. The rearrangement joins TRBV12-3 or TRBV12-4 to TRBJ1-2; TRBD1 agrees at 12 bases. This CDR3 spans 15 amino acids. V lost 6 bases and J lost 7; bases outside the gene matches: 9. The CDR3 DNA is TGTGCCAGCAGGCCCCCGGGACAGGGGGCGGGTGGCTACACCTTC. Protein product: CASRPPGQGAGGYTF.

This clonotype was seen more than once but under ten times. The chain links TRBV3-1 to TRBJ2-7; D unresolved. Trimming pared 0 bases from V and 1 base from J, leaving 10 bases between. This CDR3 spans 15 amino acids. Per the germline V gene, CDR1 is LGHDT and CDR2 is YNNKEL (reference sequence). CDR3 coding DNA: TGTGCCAGCAGCCAAGACCCTAACCGGTCCTACGAGCAGTACTTC. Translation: CASSQDPNRSYEQYF.